This T cell receptor beta chain was observed in a study of T cell repertoires in cytomegalovirus infection. On the study more broadly: The public TCR beta signatures pointed to both CMV infection and matching HLA type.

Whole-study results and caveats: CMV-specific HLA-C-restricted TCR beta clonotypes dominated the ex vivo response.

MiXCR, run by TCRdb on the reads, gives a single entry per CDR3 protein. The table includes about 530,000 distinct CDR3 sequences, about a quarter detected once. In its sample, this clonotype was seen many times. Its antigen is unknown. V was pared by 5 bases and J by 4 bases, with 10 bases of the junction left unmatched. The CDR3 length is 15 residues. The V gene's germline CDR1 is MNHNS and CDR2 SASEGT. The sequenced material came from PBMCs. This sequence joins TRBV6-1 and TRBJ2-7; 8 bases are a match to TRBD2. The sequence was obtained from a human donor in good health (CMV status not recorded). Some clones in this sample may be carry-over from other donors' samples. This chain's CDR3 is CASSRSGTSEYEQYV. In DNA, the CDR3 is TGTGCCAGCAGTCGTTCAGGGACTAGTGAATACGAGCAGTACGTC.